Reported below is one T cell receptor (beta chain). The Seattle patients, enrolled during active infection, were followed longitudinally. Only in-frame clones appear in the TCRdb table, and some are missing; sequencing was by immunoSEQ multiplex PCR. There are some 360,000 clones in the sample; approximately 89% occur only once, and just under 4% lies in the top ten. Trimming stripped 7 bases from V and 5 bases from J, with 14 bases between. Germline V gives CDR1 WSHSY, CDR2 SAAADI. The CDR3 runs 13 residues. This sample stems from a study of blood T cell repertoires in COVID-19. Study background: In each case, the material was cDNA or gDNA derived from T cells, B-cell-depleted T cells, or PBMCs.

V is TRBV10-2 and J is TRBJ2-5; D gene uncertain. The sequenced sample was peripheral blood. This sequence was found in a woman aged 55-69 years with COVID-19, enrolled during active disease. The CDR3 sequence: CASTQTVQETQYF. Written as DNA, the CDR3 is TGCGCCAGCACCCAGACTGTCCAGGAGACCCAGTACTTC.